Following are 30 T cell receptor beta chains from one sample sequenced in a study of T cell changes during pregnancy in multiple sclerosis. Assay used: immunoSEQ multiplex PCR; TCRdb lists only in-frame clones, some missing. This repertoire shows some 56,000 clones, 92% found once; its top ten account for approximately 0.64%. The material sequenced was CD4+ T cells from peripheral blood mononuclear cells, taken after pregnancy. The receptors here all came from a female donor with multiple sclerosis, enrolled in a pregnancy study.

This rearrangement joins TRBV7-8 to TRBJ2-7; 9 bases are shared with TRBD1. This CDR3 has 14 amino acids. The J segment lost 2 bases and the V segment lost 5 bases, leaving 4 bases of the junction unmatched. CDR1 and CDR2 (germline): SGHVS, FQNEAQ. CDR3 nucleotide sequence: TGTGCCAGCAGCCCATGGGACAGGGCCTACGAGCAGTACTTC. It codes for CASSPWDRAYEQYF.

The V and J genes are TRBV7-2 and TRBJ2-5, with TRBD1 matching 9 bases. CDR3 length: 15 amino acids. The germline V gene has CDR1 SGHTA and CDR2 FQGNSA. Trimming removed 1 base from V and 5 bases from J; junction bases left unmatched: 5. Here the CDR3 reads CASSLVDRGGETQYF. The DNA for the CDR3 is TGTGCCAGCAGCTTAGTGGACAGGGGTGGGGAGACCCAGTACTTC.

V gene TRBV5-1 combines with J gene TRBJ1-6; 10 nucleotides align to TRBD1. From germline, CDR1 is SGHRS and CDR2 YFSETQ. The CDR3 extends over 14 amino acids. V was pared by 3 bases and J by 9 bases, with 3 bases of the junction left unmatched. Written as DNA, the CDR3 is TGCGCCAGCAGCTCGGGACAGGGGCCTTCACCCCTCCACTTT. As protein: CASSSGQGPSPLHF. Drawing the rest from reference TRBV5-1 and TRBJ1-6, the complete variable domain is KAGVTQTPRYLIKTRGQQVTLSCSPISGHRSVSWYQQTPGQGLQFLFEYFSETQRNKGNFPGRFSGRQFSNSRSEMNVSTLELGDSALYLCASSSGQGPSPLHFGNGTRLTVT.

The chain couples TRBV5-4 to TRBJ2-1, with 10 positions matching TRBD2. Germline V gene lookup returns CDR1 SGHNT and CDR2 YYREEE (reference sequence). The CDR3 sequence is 15 residues long. Trimming at V came to 1 base and at J to 7 bases, leaving 5 bases not matched to a gene. In DNA form, the CDR3 reads TGTGCCAGCAGCTTGTTCACTAGCGGGGTAAATGAGCAGTTCTTC. It yields the protein CASSLFTSGVNEQFF.

The chain uses TRBV29-1 and TRBJ1-2, with D tentatively TRBD1 (6 bases). CDR3 length equals 12 residues. The ends were cut back, 6 bases at V and 6 bases at J, with 14 bases in the middle. The germline gives CDR1 SQVTM, CDR2 ANQGSEA. In nucleotides, the CDR3 is TGCAGCGTGCTACAGGGCCGTCATGGCTACACCTTC. Residues: CSVLQGRHGYTF.

The chain has TRBV7-6 and TRBJ2-3; 8 bases agree with TRBD2. CDR3 length equals 17 residues. The V gene end was trimmed by 0 bases and the J gene end by 2 bases; junction bases not matched to a gene: 7. Germline V gene lookup returns CDR1 SGHVS and CDR2 FNYEAQ. The CDR3 protein is CASSLAGGGGSTDTQYF. The DNA for the CDR3 is TGTGCCAGCAGCTTAGCTGGAGGCGGGGGGTCCACAGATACGCAGTATTTT.

The count of this clone is one. This chain joins TRBV5-1 and TRBJ2-6; no definite D call. Germline CDR1 and CDR2: SGHRS and YFSETQ. The V gene lost 2 bases and the J gene lost 2 bases, with 5 bases spanning the gap. The CDR3 runs to 14 residues. The CDR3, as DNA: TGCGCCAGCAGCTTCCAAACTGGGGCCAACGTCCTGACTTTC. Translated: CASSFQTGANVLTF. Looking up the rest from reference TRBV5-1 and TRBJ2-6 gives the full variable domain: KAGVTQTPRYLIKTRGQQVTLSCSPISGHRSVSWYQQTPGQGLQFLFEYFSETQRNKGNFPGRFSGRQFSNSRSEMNVSTLELGDSALYLCASSFQTGANVLTFGAGSRLTVL.

The chain couples TRBV7-2 to TRBJ2-4, with TRBD2 matching 12 bases. The germline V gene has CDR1 SGHTA and CDR2 FQGNSA. The length of the CDR3 is 16 residues. The junction had 6 bases not matched to a gene; V was cut back by 0 bases and J by 9 bases. The CDR3 spells CASSLAASGGVGIQYF. The DNA of the CDR3 is TGTGCCAGCAGCTTAGCGGCTAGCGGGGGGGTGGGCATTCAGTACTTC.

The CDR3 loop reads CASSLWGSRSYEQYF. CDR3 in DNA: TGTGCCAGCAGCTTGTGGGGCTCCCGCTCCTACGAGCAGTACTTC. The chain employs TRBV5-6 and TRBJ2-7; a weak D match, TRBD1 (5 bases). Germline V CDR1 and CDR2: SGHDT, YYEEEE. Trimming cost V 1 base and J 0 bases, with 11 bases left between them. The CDR3 totals 15 residues.

The chain uses TRBV19 and TRBJ2-1; no reliable D call. This CDR3 has 12 amino acids. With 8 bases removed from V and 13 bases from J, the gap between germline ends came to 18 bases. Germline-derived CDR1 and CDR2 are LNHDA and SQIVND (reference sequence). The CDR3 here is CASEPGRGLQFF. CDR3 bases: TGTGCCAGTGAGCCCGGTCGCGGCCTTCAGTTCTTC.

The chain is built from TRBV7-6 and TRBJ1-1, with D unresolved. The V gene lost 0 bases and the J gene lost 3 bases, with 5 bases spanning the gap. Germline V gene lookup returns CDR1 SGHVS and CDR2 FNYEAQ. There are 13 residues in the CDR3. The CDR3 nucleotides read TGTGCCAGCAGCTTAGCGAGGCACACTGAAGCTTTCTTT. Amino acid sequence: CASSLARHTEAFF.

The chain links TRBV7-2 to TRBJ1-1, with 7 bases identical to TRBD1. Germline CDR1 and CDR2: SGHTA and FQGNSA. This CDR3 comprises 14 residues. With 3 bases clipped from V and 1 base from J, the junction kept 2 bases outside the gene matches. CDR3 residues: CASSFRQGNTEAFF. CDR3 bases: TGTGCCAGCAGCTTCCGACAGGGGAACACTGAAGCTTTCTTT.

The chain has TRBV11-3 and TRBJ1-1; D gene uncertain. The germline V gene has CDR1 SGHNT and CDR2 YENEEA. The V gene lost 2 bases and the J gene lost 1 base, with 5 bases spanning the gap. CDR3 size: 13 residues. CDR3 bases: TGTGCCAGCAGCTTAAACAGGAACACTGAAGCTTTCTTT. Translated: CASSLNRNTEAFF.

The J gene is TRBJ2-3, the V gene TRBV18, with 12 bases matching TRBD2. The CDR3 contains 18 residues. Germline V lookup: CDR1 KGHSH, CDR2 LQKENI. V shed 3 bases and J 0 bases; nucleotides not matched to a gene: 7. As DNA, the CDR3 is TGTGCCAGCTCACCTCTCCGACTAGCGGGGGCCAGCACAGATACGCAGTATTTT. Its protein product is CASSPLRLAGASTDTQYF.

The genes are TRBV6-4 and TRBJ1-2; weak D call: TRBD1 (6 bases). V dropped 4 bases and J dropped 7 bases, with 13 bases sitting between them. Per germline, CDR1 MRHNA and CDR2 SNTAGT. CDR3 length: 13 residues. CDR3 sequence (DNA): TGTGCCAGCAGTGCATCCGCGGGGGCTGGCTACACCTTC. It is translated as CASSASAGAGYTF.

The J gene is TRBJ2-5, the V gene TRBV6-1; D not resolved. Germline V lookup: CDR1 MNHNS, CDR2 SASEGT. Trimming stripped 1 base from V and 9 bases from J, with 9 bases between. The CDR3 runs 12 residues. CDR3 sequence reads: CASSEDRAAQYF. The CDR3 DNA follows: TGTGCCAGCAGTGAAGATCGCGCCGCCCAGTACTTC.

The chain recombines TRBV5-4 with TRBJ1-2; a weak D match, TRBD1 (5 bases). The germline V gene has CDR1 SGHNT and CDR2 YYREEE (reference sequence). This CDR3 is built from 13 residues. The ends were cut back, 5 bases at V and 4 bases at J, with 12 bases in the middle. The CDR3 protein is CASSGGTAYGYTF. The CDR3 bases are TGTGCCAGCAGTGGAGGGACGGCCTATGGCTACACCTTC.

This clone was recorded only once. V usage is TRBV9 and J usage is TRBJ2-7; TRBD2 matches 7 bases. V shed 0 bases and J 0 bases; nucleotides not matched to a gene: 3. The V gene's germline CDR1 is SGDLS and CDR2 YYNGEE. The CDR3 is 15 amino acids. The CDR3 nucleotides read TGTGCCAGCAGCGTAGCTTCGGGGGGCTCCTACGAGCAGTACTTC. Amino acid sequence: CASSVASGGSYEQYF.

The rearrangement uses TRBV12-5 and TRBJ2-7; TRBD2 aligns across 12 bases. Per the germline V gene, CDR1 is LGHNT and CDR2 is FRNRAP. The junction had 7 bases not matched to a gene; V was cut back by 6 bases and J by 7 bases. The CDR3 totals 14 residues. The CDR3 loop is CASGLAGGSVEQYF. CDR3 DNA sequence: TGTGCTAGTGGACTAGCGGGGGGCTCTGTGGAGCAGTACTTC. Based on the CDR3 plus reference TRBV12-5 and TRBJ2-7, the full variable domain is DARVTQTPRHKVTEMGQEVTMRCQPILGHNTVFWYRQTMMQGLELLAYFRNRAPLDDSGMPKDRFSAEMPDATLATLKIQPSEPRDSAVYFCASGLAGGSVEQYFGPGTRLTVT.

With respect to this clone: Germline is not matched at one junction end, which may reflect a read error. The CDR3 here is CVSSGPGQSNQPQHF. CDR3 bases: TGTGTCAGCAGCGGGCCGGGACAGAGCAATCAGCCCCAGCATTTT. The chain employs TRBV7-3 and TRBJ1-5; TRBD1 agrees at 7 bases. The CDR3 is 15 amino acids. Germline CDR1 SGHTA, CDR2 FQGTGA.

This chain uses TRBV5-8 with TRBJ1-6; D ambiguous. The germline CDR1 and CDR2 sequences are SGHTS and YDEGEE. CDR3 length: 14 amino acids. The ends were cut back, 2 bases at V and 6 bases at J, with 9 bases in the middle. The CDR3 loop is CASSLAVSNSPLHF. As DNA, the CDR3 is TGTGCCAGCAGCTTAGCGGTCTCTAATTCACCCCTCCACTTT.

The chain employs TRBV6-5 and TRBJ2-7; the D gene is possibly TRBD1 (6 bases). This CDR3 is 13 amino acids long. Trimming pared 7 bases from V and 2 bases from J, leaving 12 bases between. Looked up from germline, CDR1 is MNHEY and CDR2 is SVGAGI. The CDR3, as DNA: TGTGCCAGCAACATAGCAGGGGCCTACGAGCAGTACTTC. This encodes CASNIAGAYEQYF.

In the case of this clone: This sample includes further DNA sequences coding for the same CDR3. The chain recombines TRBV18 with TRBJ1-1, with D possibly TRBD1 on 6 matching bases. The germline V and J ends were trimmed by 3 bases and 0 bases, with 8 bases remaining between them. CDR3 size: 14 residues. The germline V gene has CDR1 KGHSH and CDR2 LQKENI. DNA for the CDR3: TGTGCCAGCTCACCCGACAGGCTGAACACTGAAGCTTTCTTT. Translated: CASSPDRLNTEAFF.

The J gene is TRBJ2-7, the V gene TRBV6-5; weak D call: TRBD2 (6 bases). Trimming left V 5 bases short and J 4 bases short, with 18 bases between. The germline V gene has CDR1 MNHEY and CDR2 SVGAGI. The CDR3 is made up of 15 amino acids. The CDR3 loop is CASSPVSGRSYEQYF. The CDR3 DNA reads TGTGCCAGCAGTCCGGTGAGCGGGCGAAGTTACGAGCAGTACTTC.

The chain combines TRBV7-2 with TRBJ1-5; 9 nucleotides match TRBD1. Germline assignment: CDR1 SGHTA and CDR2 FQGNSA. The trim removed 5 bases at V and 3 bases at J, leaving 2 bases unmatched. This CDR3 spans 14 amino acids. The CDR3 reads CASSRTGDNQPQHF. CDR3 DNA sequence: TGTGCCAGCAGCCGGACAGGGGACAATCAGCCCCAGCATTTT.

The CDR3 DNA sequence: TGTGCCAGCAGGAGACTAGCGGGGGGGCCCGAGACCCAGTACTTC. Encoded protein: CASRRLAGGPETQYF. The rearrangement joins TRBV6-1 to TRBJ2-5; 14 positions agree with TRBD2. The ends lost 6 bases at V and 5 bases at J; junction bases unmatched: 5. Germline CDR1 MNHNS, CDR2 SASEGT. This CDR3 has 15 amino acids.

The gene calls are TRBV6-6 and TRBJ2-1; 11 bases map to TRBD2. Germline V gene lookup returns CDR1 MNHNY and CDR2 SVGAGI (reference sequence). This CDR3 spans 16 amino acids. V lost 0 bases, J lost 8 bases, and 6 bases stayed unmatched. The CDR3 reads CASSYSSGGAMDEQFF. The CDR3 nucleotides read TGTGCCAGCAGTTACTCTAGCGGGGGGGCCATGGATGAGCAGTTCTTC.

The chain uses TRBV23-1 and TRBJ1-1, with a weak D call TRBD1 (5 bases). TRBV23-1 is labeled an ORF, and its function is uncertain. V was clipped by 4 bases and J by 4 bases, with 16 bases between them. The CDR3 spans 15 residues. In nucleotides, the CDR3 is TGCGCCAGCAGTCTCCCGCGGGGCGGAGGCACTGAAGCTTTCTTT. The encoded protein is CASSLPRGGGTEAFF.

This clone was found a few times. The chain carries TRBV6-5 and TRBJ1-4, with TRBD1 matching over 7 bases. CDR1 and CDR2 (germline): MNHEY, SVGAGI. The trim removed 6 bases at V and 5 bases at J, leaving 6 bases unmatched. The CDR3 extends over 14 amino acids. The CDR3 loop reads CASSDRALNEKLFF. CDR3 DNA: TGTGCCAGCAGCGACAGGGCTCTCAATGAAAAACTGTTTTTT.

The rearrangement links TRBV6-5 to TRBJ2-7; no firm D call. Germline V gene lookup returns CDR1 MNHEY and CDR2 SVGAGI. There are 13 residues in the CDR3. V shed 2 bases and J shed 4 bases, with 9 bases lying between them. CDR3 amino acids: CASSYPPGYEQYF. CDR3 coding DNA: TGTGCCAGCAGTTACCCCCCCGGGTACGAGCAGTACTTC.